Each of the 27 T cell receptor beta chains below was sequenced from the same sample in a study of OX40 agonist ivuxolimab in advanced cancers. Some clones are missing from TCRdb's copy, which holds only in-frame ones; the method was immunoSEQ multiplex PCR. The table records approximately 20,000 clones, approximately 83% of them present only once. The sample consisted of CD4+ or CD8+ T cells sorted from blood, taken in a trial of the OX40 agonist ivuxolimab. The receptors stem from an adult with an advanced solid tumor such as melanoma, head and neck, liver or kidney cancer.

V is TRBV4-1 and J is TRBJ1-4, with D tentatively TRBD1 (6 bases). The CDR3 sequence is 15 residues long. Trimming left V 1 base short and J 5 bases short, with 11 bases between. Germline values: CDR1 MGHRA, CDR2 YSYEKL. The CDR3 coding sequence is TGCGCCAGCAGCCAAGTAAAGGACAGCAATGAAAAACTGTTTTTT. Protein sequence: CASSQVKDSNEKLFF.

The table lists this clone with a count of one. The CDR3 region has the DNA TGTGCCAGCAGCTCTGTAGCGGGGGCTTACAATGAGCAGTTCTTC. It encodes CASSSVAGAYNEQFF. The chain couples TRBV7-3 to TRBJ2-1; 9 nucleotides match TRBD2. The V and J ends lost 4 bases and 4 bases, in that order; junction bases with no gene match: 5. Germline V gene sequence: CDR1 SGHTA, CDR2 FQGTGA. CDR3 size: 15 residues.

This sequence joins TRBV27 and TRBJ1-6; D possibly corresponds to TRBD1 (5 bases). CDR1 MNHEY and CDR2 SMNVEV come from the germline V gene (reference sequence). This CDR3 has 17 residues. V shed 2 bases and J shed 4 bases, with 15 bases lying between them. CDR3 loop: CASSLMGQRDYNSPLHF. For the CDR3, the DNA is TGTGCCAGCAGTTTAATGGGGCAGCGTGATTATAATTCACCCCTCCACTTT.

The rearrangement uses TRBV6-6 and TRBJ2-1; D is unresolved. The CDR3 covers 13 residues. CDR1 is MNHNY, CDR2 SVGAGI, per germline (reference sequence). V was clipped by 6 bases and J by 0 bases, with 6 bases between them. The DNA for the CDR3 is TGTGCCAGCAGCCCCAGCTCCTACAATGAGCAGTTCTTC. It encodes CASSPSSYNEQFF.

To note about this clone: The junction departs from germline at one end; a sequencing error may be responsible. The DNA for the CDR3 is TGTGCTAGCAGCCAGGGGACCGCAGGGTCGGACACTGAAGCTTTCTTT. It specifies CASSQGTAGSDTEAFF. The genes are TRBV7-7 and TRBJ1-1; weak D call: TRBD1 (6 bases). This CDR3 is built from 16 residues. Per the germline V gene, CDR1 is SSHAT and CDR2 is FNYEAQ (reference sequence).

V gene TRBV28 combines with J gene TRBJ1-2; tentative D call: TRBD1 (6 bases). V dropped 5 bases and J dropped 4 bases, with 17 bases sitting between them. Germline V gene data show CDR1 as MDHEN and CDR2 as SYDVKM. The length of the CDR3 is 15 residues. DNA for the CDR3: TGTGCCAGCAGTCTCTTGGACAGTAGTTTCTATGGCTACACCTTC. Protein sequence: CASSLLDSSFYGYTF.

The CDR3 reads CASSEIGTGGLGNTIYF. DNA for the CDR3: TGTGCCAGCAGTGAAATTGGGACAGGGGGCCTCGGAAACACCATATATTTT. The chain carries TRBV6-1 and TRBJ1-3, with TRBD1 matching 12 bases. After removal of 2 bases from V and 4 bases from J, the junction contained 6 bases not matched to a gene. The CDR3 totals 17 residues. Germline V gives CDR1 MNHNS, CDR2 SASEGT.

This chain joins TRBV20-1 and TRBJ2-2; D is unresolved. The CDR3 is 11 residues long. Trimming took off 5 bases at V and 7 bases at J, with 8 bases between the two ends. CDR1 is DFQATT, CDR2 SNEGSKA, per germline (reference sequence). The CDR3 loop is CSAPSVGELFF. CDR3 DNA: TGCAGTGCTCCCTCTGTCGGGGAGCTGTTTTTT.

The CDR3 bases are TGTGCCAGCAGCCCCCCCGGGGGAGATTCACCCCTCCACTTT. Translating it yields CASSPPGGDSPLHF. The V gene is TRBV13, the J gene TRBJ1-6; D might be TRBD1 (5 bases). CDR3 length equals 14 residues. The V and J ends lost 5 bases and 8 bases respectively, with 13 bases between them. CDR1 and CDR2 from the germline V gene are PRHDT and FYEKMQ (reference sequence).

The chain is built from TRBV23-1 and TRBJ2-7, with 9 positions matching TRBD1. TRBV23-1 is noted as an ORF with a role that remains uncertain. Germline trimming cut 3 bases from V and 2 bases from J; bases unmatched to any gene: 5. The CDR3 runs to 15 residues. CDR3 nucleotide sequence: TGCGCCAGCAGTCACAGGGACAGGGAAACCTACGAGCAGTACTTC. Its protein is CASSHRDRETYEQYF.

This chain links TRBV5-5 with TRBJ1-6; D is unclear. Germline CDR1 and CDR2: SGHKS and YYEKEE (reference sequence). The CDR3 extends over 14 amino acids. The V gene lost 0 bases and the J gene lost 9 bases, with 10 bases spanning the gap. The CDR3 nucleotides read TGTGCCAGCAGCTTGGGTTCGGGGAGTTCACCCCTCCACTTT. Translating it yields CASSLGSGSSPLHF.

The V call is TRBV19, the J call TRBJ1-1; no clear D gene. Germline values: CDR1 LNHDA, CDR2 SQIVND (reference sequence). V was trimmed by 5 bases and J by 6 bases, leaving 7 bases between them. The CDR3 consists of 11 residues. CDR3 loop: CASSLAAEAFF. The CDR3 region has the DNA TGTGCCAGTAGTCTCGCGGCTGAAGCTTTCTTT.

V gene TRBV19 combines with J gene TRBJ2-1; D is undetermined. The germline V gene has CDR1 LNHDA and CDR2 SQIVND (reference sequence). The CDR3 is 13 residues long. With 3 bases removed from V and 8 bases from J, the gap between germline ends came to 11 bases. CDR3 amino acids: CASSMWGVHEQFF. Here the CDR3 DNA reads TGTGCCAGTAGTATGTGGGGTGTCCATGAGCAGTTCTTC.

The chain combines TRBV9 with TRBJ2-5; 9 nucleotides match TRBD2. CDR1 is SGDLS, CDR2 YYNGEE, per germline. V shed 4 bases, J shed 5 bases, and the junction held 9 bases outside the gene matches. The CDR3 consists of 15 residues. CDR3 in amino acids: CASSLLGAGGETQYF. The CDR3 bases are TGTGCCAGCAGCCTCTTGGGAGCGGGGGGCGAGACCCAGTACTTC.

The chain couples TRBV6-4 to TRBJ2-2; 9 nucleotides line up with TRBD2. The CDR3 contains 15 residues. V was clipped by 5 bases and J by 6 bases; unmatched bases: 7. Looked up from germline, CDR1 is MRHNA and CDR2 is SNTAGT. CDR3 coding DNA: TGTGCCAGCAGTCGGTCTAGCGGGGAACCCGGGGAGCTGTTTTTT. Residues: CASSRSSGEPGELFF.

A single count supports this clone. The chain couples TRBV29-1 to TRBJ2-7, with D perhaps TRBD2 (6 bases). V lost 2 bases, J lost 3 bases, and 11 bases lay in between. Germline V lookup: CDR1 SQVTM, CDR2 ANQGSEA. CDR3 length: 13 amino acids. The CDR3 bases are TGCAGCGTTGAACGCGGGGACGGCTACGAGCAGTACTTC. Translation gives CSVERGDGYEQYF.

As for this clone: Its ends do not fully match the called genes, so a read error is possible. The chain carries TRBV6-6 and TRBJ2-7; 7 nucleotides line up with TRBD1. From germline, CDR1 is MNHNY and CDR2 SVGAGI (reference sequence). This CDR3 has 15 residues. The CDR3 here is CVSSEERGLVGEQYF. CDR3 bases: TGTGTCAGCAGTGAGGAGAGGGGGCTGGTGGGGGAGCAGTACTTC.

The chain couples TRBV5-1 to TRBJ1-2, with D possibly being TRBD1 (6 bases). Germline CDR1 is SGHRS and CDR2 is YFSETQ. The CDR3 runs to 14 residues. Trimming took 6 bases from V and 4 from J, leaving 16 bases between them. The CDR3, as DNA: TGCGCCAGCACCGAAACAGGGTCGAGCTATGGCTACACCTTC. Protein sequence: CASTETGSSYGYTF.

The J gene is TRBJ2-1, the V gene TRBV4-3; TRBD1 might be the D (6 bases). CDR3 length: 14 amino acids. Germline V CDR1 and CDR2: LGHNA, YSLEER. V lost 1 base to trimming and J lost 8 bases, with 12 bases between them. The CDR3 coding sequence is TGCGCCAGCAGCCAAGGCAGGGGCGGCGATGAGCAGTTCTTC. It encodes CASSQGRGGDEQFF.

Remarks on this clone: In the same sample, other DNA sequences code for this CDR3. This rearrangement joins TRBV6-4 to TRBJ2-3, with 12 bases that match TRBD2. The CDR3 is 15 amino acids. The germline CDR1 and CDR2 sequences are MRHNA and SNTAGT. V dropped 0 bases and J dropped 5; count of bases not matched to a gene: 0. The CDR3 DNA follows: TGTGCCAGCAGTGACTCGACTAGCGGGGGAGATACGCAGTATTTT. This codes for CASSDSTSGGDTQYF.

V gene TRBV7-9 combines with J gene TRBJ2-1, with D possibly matching TRBD1 (6 bases). This CDR3 is built from 15 residues. In germline, CDR1 is SEHNR, CDR2 FQNEAQ (reference sequence). Trimming cost V 3 bases and J 3 bases, with 12 bases left between them. This CDR3 reads CASSFRTGNYNEQFF. The DNA for the CDR3 is TGTGCCAGCAGCTTCAGAACAGGGAACTACAATGAGCAGTTCTTC.

The V and J genes are TRBV6-5 and TRBJ2-2, with a possible D match to TRBD1 (6 bases). The length of the CDR3 is 14 residues. V dropped 10 bases and J dropped 0 bases, with 12 bases sitting between them. The germline V gene has CDR1 MNHEY and CDR2 SVGAGI. The CDR3 coding sequence is TGTGCCACCACGGACAGTCCGAACACCGGGGAGCTGTTTTTT. It codes for CATTDSPNTGELFF.

The chain recombines TRBV30 with TRBJ2-7; 8 nucleotides match TRBD1. The CDR3 is 14 amino acids. Germline CDR1 GTSNPN, CDR2 SVGIG (reference sequence). The V segment lost 6 bases and the J segment 3 bases; nucleotides outside the gene matches: 10. CDR3 amino acids: CACTRQGILYEQYF. CDR3 sequence (DNA): TGTGCCTGCACCCGACAGGGGATACTCTACGAGCAGTACTTC.

The gene calls are TRBV30 and TRBJ1-1; unclear D gene. Between the trimmed V and J ends, which lost 4 bases and 3 bases, there was a span of 3 bases. Per germline, CDR1 GTSNPN and CDR2 SVGIG (reference sequence). The CDR3 runs to 10 residues. CDR3 nucleotide sequence: TGTGCCTGGATGGACACTGAAGCTTTCTTT. It yields the protein CAWMDTEAFF.

This clone was seen only a few times. This chain links TRBV5-1 with TRBJ1-1; 7 bases line up with TRBD1. There are 16 residues in the CDR3. Germline loops: CDR1 SGHRS, CDR2 YFSETQ. Trimming at V came to 4 bases and at J to 0 bases, leaving 9 bases not matched to a gene. CDR3 bases: TGCGCCAGCAGCCCCGGGACAGTTTTAATGAACACTGAAGCTTTCTTT. Protein sequence: CASSPGTVLMNTEAFF.

The chain employs TRBV28 and TRBJ2-7; 11 bases map to TRBD1. Trimming took 5 bases from V and 3 from J; bases not matched to a gene: 6. Germline values: CDR1 MDHEN, CDR2 SYDVKM. CDR3 length: 15 amino acids. CDR3 sequence: CASSLRDRGYYEQYF. As DNA, the CDR3 is TGTGCCAGCAGTCTTCGGGACAGGGGGTACTACGAGCAGTACTTC.

The gene calls are TRBV9 and TRBJ2-2; 9 nucleotides line up with TRBD1. With V trimmed by 3 bases and J by 6 bases, 9 bases remained unmatched. This CDR3 is 16 amino acids long. The germline V gene has CDR1 SGDLS and CDR2 YYNGEE. CDR3 loop: CASSDRDRELSGELFF. The CDR3 region has the DNA TGTGCCAGCAGCGACCGGGACAGGGAGCTTTCCGGGGAGCTGTTTTTT.